The 32 T cell receptor beta chains listed next were all sequenced from one sample in a study of blood T cell repertoires in COVID-19. The method was immunoSEQ multiplex PCR; TCRdb's version includes in-frame clones alone and lacks a portion of them. The data contain 23,000 or so clones, around 86% of them seen just once; the ten biggest clones take up under 8.5%. Material for sequencing was peripheral blood. The receptor set was obtained from a man in his fifties or sixties with active COVID-19.

The chain carries TRBV3-1 (or the pseudogene TRBV3-2) and TRBJ1-1; TRBD1 is a possible D gene (5 bases). The CDR3 is made up of 14 amino acids. V lost 4 bases, J lost 2 bases, and 11 bases lay in between. Germline V gene lookup returns CDR1 LGHDT and CDR2 YNNKEL (reference sequence). The CDR3, as DNA: TGTGCCAGCAGCCGGAAAACAGGTAACACTGAAGCTTTCTTT. Translating gives CASSRKTGNTEAFF.

This clone has just one count. V usage is TRBV23-1 and J usage is TRBJ2-7, with 7 bases matching TRBD2. TRBV23-1 is an ORF, and what it does is uncertain. This CDR3 region has 17 residues. Trimming removed 0 bases from V and 2 bases from J; junction bases left unmatched: 10. CDR3 nucleotides: TGCGCCAGCAGTCAATCCTTCAGGGACTACCCCCCCTACGAGCAGTACTTC. Protein product: CASSQSFRDYPPYEQYF.

The V call is TRBV19, the J call TRBJ2-1; TRBD1 matches at 8 bases. The CDR3 totals 15 residues. The J segment lost 5 bases and the V segment lost 7 bases, leaving 10 bases of the junction unmatched. Germline-derived CDR1 and CDR2 are LNHDA and SQIVND (reference sequence). The CDR3 spells CASMIWSRGHNEQFF. Here the CDR3 DNA reads TGTGCCAGTATGATTTGGTCCAGGGGGCACAATGAGCAGTTCTTC.

The chain is built from TRBV7-9 and TRBJ2-7, with TRBD1 as a possible D gene (6 bases). Germline V gene data show CDR1 as SEHNR and CDR2 as FQNEAQ (reference sequence). The CDR3 covers 13 residues. The germline V and J ends were trimmed by 3 bases and 3 bases, with 9 bases remaining between them. The CDR3 DNA reads TGTGCCAGCAGCTTTAGACAGGACTACGAGCAGTACTTC. The encoded protein is CASSFRQDYEQYF.

The gene calls are TRBV23-1 and TRBJ1-6; the D is unclear. TRBV23-1 is reported as an ORF; its role is uncertain. CDR3 length: 17 amino acids. Between the trimmed V and J ends, which lost 0 bases and 4 bases, there was a span of 13 bases. The CDR3 DNA reads TGCGCCAGCAGTCAATCGGCGGTCAACCCTTATAATTCACCCCTCCACTTT. Translating gives CASSQSAVNPYNSPLHF.

The chain has TRBV6-1 and TRBJ2-1, with a tentative D call TRBD2 (5 bases). This CDR3 is built from 14 residues. CDR1 MNHNS and CDR2 SASEGT come from the germline V gene. Trimming stripped 2 bases from V and 7 bases from J, with 12 bases between. CDR3 sequence: CASSERLIGNEQFF. The CDR3 region has the DNA TGTGCCAGCAGTGAACGACTAATCGGAAATGAGCAGTTCTTC.

The chain links TRBV11-3 to TRBJ2-2; weak D call: TRBD1 (6 bases). With 1 base removed from V and 2 bases from J, the gap between germline ends came to 11 bases. The CDR3 extends over 16 amino acids. Germline V lookup: CDR1 SGHNT, CDR2 YENEEA. The CDR3 reads CASSLGTARNTGELFF. The DNA of the CDR3 is TGTGCCAGCAGCTTAGGGACAGCTCGTAACACCGGGGAGCTGTTTTTT. The variable domain in full, completed from reference TRBV11-3 and TRBJ2-2, reads EAGVVQSPRYKIIEKKQPVAFWCNPISGHNTLYWYLQNLGQGPELLIRYENEEAVDDSQLPKDRFSAERLKGVDSTLKIQPAELGDSAVYLCASSLGTARNTGELFFGEGSRLTVL.

The chain couples TRBV7-4 to TRBJ2-7; 8 nucleotides align to TRBD1. The CDR3 is 14 amino acids. CDR1 SGHVT and CDR2 SQSDAQ come from the germline V gene. The V gene end was trimmed by 10 bases and the J gene end by 4 bases; junction bases not matched to a gene: 12. The CDR3 coding sequence is TGTGCCATCCCCAGGGGGCTGCTTCGGTACGAGCAGTACTTC. Translating gives CAIPRGLLRYEQYF.

V usage is TRBV5-5 and J usage is TRBJ1-6, with 9 nucleotides matching TRBD1. Germline CDR1 is SGHKS and CDR2 is YYEKEE (reference sequence). Germline trimming cut 0 bases from V and 10 bases from J; bases unmatched to any gene: 8. This CDR3 is built from 16 residues. CDR3 sequence: CASSLAPGQGASPLHF. In DNA form, the CDR3 reads TGTGCCAGCAGCTTGGCTCCGGGACAGGGAGCCTCACCCCTCCACTTT.

V and J are TRBV13 and TRBJ2-1, with 10 bases fitting TRBD1. The CDR3 extends over 20 amino acids. The V segment lost 5 bases and the J segment 7 bases; nucleotides outside the gene matches: 23. Germline CDR1 reads PRHDT; CDR2 reads FYEKMQ (reference sequence). CDR3 in amino acids: CASSRTGTGVPAGEWNEQFF. For the CDR3, the DNA is TGTGCCAGCAGCCGAACCGGGACAGGGGTCCCCGCGGGAGAGTGGAATGAGCAGTTCTTC.

The J gene is TRBJ1-3, the V gene TRBV12-3 or TRBV12-4; D ambiguous. The CDR3 extends over 12 amino acids. V dropped 7 bases and J dropped 2 bases, with 6 bases sitting between them. The DNA for the CDR3 is TGTGCCAGCACTGTAGCTGGAAACACCATATATTTT. Translating gives CASTVAGNTIYF.

This clone is judged medium-sized (0.01 to 0.1%). This rearrangement joins TRBV20-1 to TRBJ1-2; D might be TRBD1 (5 bases). The CDR3 is 11 residues long. Germline assignment: CDR1 DFQATT and CDR2 SNEGSKA (reference sequence). V was trimmed by 6 bases and J by 8 bases, leaving 13 bases between them. CDR3 sequence: CSAYTGSGYTF. CDR3 nucleotide sequence: TGCAGTGCCTACACAGGTTCGGGCTACACCTTC.

For the CDR3, the DNA is TGTGCCAGTAGTATCCCAGGGAAAGAAGGGGAAAAACTGTTTTTT. Translating gives CASSIPGKEGEKLFF. J is TRBJ1-4 and V is TRBV19, with D perhaps matching TRBD1 (5 bases). Trimming removed 3 bases at V and 8 bases at J, with 16 bases between. Per the germline V gene, CDR1 is LNHDA and CDR2 is SQIVND (reference sequence). The CDR3 is made up of 15 amino acids.

This chain uses TRBV7-2 with TRBJ2-5; no reliable D call. With 0 bases removed from V and 3 bases from J, the gap between germline ends came to 8 bases. Germline V CDR1 and CDR2: SGHTA, FQGNSA. CDR3 length: 14 amino acids. CDR3 nucleotide sequence: TGTGCCAGCAGCTTAGCTGCGGTAAAAGAGACCCAGTACTTC. Its protein product is CASSLAAVKETQYF. Variable domain in full (rest from reference TRBV7-2 and TRBJ2-5): GAGVSQSPSNKVTEKGKDVELRCDPISGHTALYWYRQSLGQGLEFLIYFQGNSAPDKSGLPSDRFSAERTGGSVSTLTIQRTQQEDSAVYLCASSLAAVKETQYFGPGTRLLVL.

The chain couples TRBV15 to TRBJ2-2; tentative D call: TRBD2 (6 bases). This CDR3 has 15 amino acids. V shed 2 bases and J shed 5 bases, with 12 bases lying between them. Per germline, CDR1 LNHNV and CDR2 YYDKDF (reference sequence). The CDR3 nucleotides are TGTGCCACCAGCAGAAACGTTCGGGGGACCGGGGAGCTGTTTTTT. This gives the protein CATSRNVRGTGELFF.

The sample holds one count of this clone. The chain couples TRBV29-1 to TRBJ2-3; no firm D call. Per germline, CDR1 SQVTM and CDR2 ANQGSEA. V was shortened by 6 bases and J by 0 bases, with 10 bases between the two germline ends. The CDR3 runs 13 residues. The DNA of the CDR3 is TGCAGCGTGCGGTTTACTAGCACAGATACGCAGTATTTT. Amino acid sequence: CSVRFTSTDTQYF.

This sequence joins TRBV7-2 and TRBJ2-5; 8 nucleotides match TRBD1. V trimming: 1 base; J trimming: 1 base; junction bases outside the gene matches: 2. This CDR3 is built from 15 residues. Germline V gene data show CDR1 as SGHTA and CDR2 as FQGNSA. For the CDR3, the DNA is TGTGCCAGCAGCTTAGGGGACAGGCTCCAAGAGACCCAGTACTTC. Translated, it gives CASSLGDRLQETQYF.

The chain has TRBV5-6 and TRBJ1-5, with 7 bases lining up with TRBD1. There are 15 residues in the CDR3. Germline loops: CDR1 SGHDT, CDR2 YYEEEE. Trimming at V came to 3 bases and at J to 7 bases, leaving 10 bases not matched to a gene. CDR3 DNA: TGTGCCAGCAGCTGGGGAAGACAGGGAAGCCAGCCCCAGCATTTT. Translating it yields CASSWGRQGSQPQHF.

The chain employs TRBV7-9 and TRBJ2-1, with D uncertain. There are 15 residues in the CDR3. Trimming shortened V by 5 bases and J by 2 bases, and 13 bases separated the two germline ends. From germline, CDR1 is SEHNR and CDR2 FQNEAQ (reference sequence). CDR3 in DNA: TGTGCCAGCAGCCCTGCCGCGGCCCCCTACAATGAGCAGTTCTTC. Its translation: CASSPAAAPYNEQFF.

The chain uses TRBV7-3 and TRBJ2-1, with a possible D match to TRBD1 (5 bases). The CDR3 spans 14 residues. Trimming cost V 1 base and J 15 bases, with 19 bases left between them. Per germline, CDR1 SGHTA and CDR2 FQGTGA. CDR3 sequence reads: CASSLSQGPFSRFF. CDR3 DNA sequence: TGTGCCAGCAGCTTAAGTCAGGGCCCGTTTTCCCGGTTCTTC.

The J gene is TRBJ2-3, the V gene TRBV11-3; possible D gene TRBD2, 5 bases. Trimming took 5 bases from V and 4 from J, leaving 19 bases between them. Germline values: CDR1 SGHNT, CDR2 YENEEA. This CDR3 spans 16 amino acids. As DNA, the CDR3 is TGTGCCAGCAGCATACCCGGGGTCGGGAATGCAGATACGCAGTATTTT. Protein product: CASSIPGVGNADTQYF.

V gene TRBV5-4 combines with J gene TRBJ2-1, with D possibly TRBD2 on 6 matching bases. The CDR3 length is 14 residues. Germline V CDR1 and CDR2: SGHNT, YYREEE (reference sequence). Trimming removed 5 bases at V and 9 bases at J, with 18 bases between. CDR3 nucleotide sequence: TGTGCCAGCAGTCCTCCGGGCGGGATAACTGAGCAGTTCTTC. It specifies CASSPPGGITEQFF.

The chain couples TRBV2 to TRBJ2-1; D is uncertain. The V and J ends lost 6 bases and 4 bases respectively, with 13 bases between them. Per the germline V gene, CDR1 is SNHLY and CDR2 is FYNNEI. The CDR3 consists of 14 residues. CDR3 DNA sequence: TGTGCCAGCAGGAAGGAGAGGCCGTACAATGAGCAGTTCTTC. Its protein is CASRKERPYNEQFF.

The chain is built from TRBV28 and TRBJ1-4; D is possibly TRBD1 (6 bases). The CDR3 is made up of 15 amino acids. Germline CDR1 reads MDHEN; CDR2 reads SYDVKM. V gave up 7 bases and J gave up 8 bases, with 20 bases separating them. CDR3 loop: CASTLLGGGKEKLFF. CDR3 DNA: TGTGCCAGCACCCTATTGGGAGGGGGTAAGGAAAAACTGTTTTTT.

The chain combines TRBV7-9 with TRBJ2-1; TRBD2 might be the D (5 bases). This CDR3 spans 15 amino acids. Trimming cost V 1 base and J 3 bases, with 10 bases left between them. Germline V gene sequence: CDR1 SEHNR, CDR2 FQNEAQ (reference sequence). This CDR3 reads CASSLGREIYNEQFF. DNA of the CDR3: TGTGCCAGCAGCTTAGGCCGGGAAATCTACAATGAGCAGTTCTTC. Supplemented by reference TRBV7-9 and TRBJ2-1, the full variable domain reads DTGVSQNPRHKITKRGQNVTFRCDPISEHNRLYWYRQTLGQGPEFLTYFQNEAQLEKSRLLSDRFSAERPKGSFSTLEIQRTEQGDSAMYLCASSLGREIYNEQFFGPGTRLTVL.

This chain connects TRBV6-5 to TRBJ1-5; D unresolved. Germline values: CDR1 MNHEY, CDR2 SVGAGI. The CDR3 loop spans 15 amino acids. The V gene lost 4 bases and the J gene lost 1 base, with 11 bases spanning the gap. The CDR3 reads CASSFGRGSNQPQHF. In DNA, the CDR3 is TGTGCCAGCAGTTTCGGGCGCGGGAGCAATCAGCCCCAGCATTTT.

The chain couples TRBV6-5 to TRBJ2-1; 11 bases match TRBD1. CDR3 length equals 14 residues. V lost 6 bases to trimming and J lost 9 bases; unmatched junction nucleotides: 7. The germline CDR1 and CDR2 sequences are MNHEY and SVGAGI. The CDR3: CASSGQGARFEQFF. The CDR3 DNA sequence: TGTGCCAGCAGCGGACAGGGGGCGCGATTTGAGCAGTTCTTC.

J is TRBJ2-1 and V is TRBV14; a possible D gene is TRBD1 (5 bases). The V gene lost 0 bases and the J gene lost 5 bases, with 11 bases spanning the gap. The CDR3 totals 15 residues. In germline, CDR1 is SGHDN, CDR2 FVKESK. Written as DNA, the CDR3 is TGTGCCAGCAGCCAAGATCTTGGCAGGGACAATGAGCAGTTCTTC. Translation: CASSQDLGRDNEQFF.

The chain is built from TRBV29-1 and TRBJ1-1; TRBD1 aligns across 9 bases. Per germline, CDR1 SQVTM and CDR2 ANQGSEA. Unmatched junction bases numbered 6, after V lost 6 bases and J lost 4 bases. CDR3 size: 13 residues. CDR3 DNA: TGCAGCGTCCCGGGACAGGGTCGCACTGAAGCTTTCTTT. The encoded protein is CSVPGQGRTEAFF.

This chain connects TRBV7-2 to TRBJ1-4; 7 positions match TRBD1. This CDR3 region has 16 residues. The V segment lost 1 base and the J segment 8 bases; nucleotides outside the gene matches: 10. From germline, CDR1 is SGHTA and CDR2 FQGNSA. CDR3 coding DNA: TGTGCCAGCAGCTTAGTCCGTGCAGGGGGAGGAGAAAAACTGTTTTTT. It is translated as CASSLVRAGGGEKLFF.

This chain connects TRBV12-5 to TRBJ1-1; tentative D call: TRBD1 (6 bases). The germline V gene encodes CDR1 LGHNT and CDR2 FRNRAP. The CDR3 loop spans 11 amino acids. The V end lost 7 bases, the J end lost 9 bases, and 12 bases lay between the germline ends. CDR3 nucleotide sequence: TGTGCTAGTGCCCCCACAGGGAAAGCTTTCTTT. It translates to CASAPTGKAFF.

This clone occurred a few times. J is TRBJ1-1 and V is TRBV7-9; D is unresolved. In germline, CDR1 is SEHNR, CDR2 FQNEAQ (reference sequence). The ends were cut back, 4 bases at V and 1 base at J, with 7 bases in the middle. The CDR3 is 13 amino acids. The DNA for the CDR3 is TGTGCCAGCAGCTCCTACAGGAACACTGAAGCTTTCTTT. It translates to CASSSYRNTEAFF.